The present T cell receptor (beta chain) was sequenced within a study of early T cells in non-severe SARS-CoV-2 infection. Study at large: The sequenced material was bulk RNA from unsorted whole blood, and its chains were unpaired.

Notes on the study in general: Matches to VDJdb favored anti-spike CD8 responses and missed private and CD4 specificities.

Individual cDNA molecules were tagged with unique molecular identifiers. MiXCR was run by TCRdb on the 5' RACE reads, yielding one entry per CDR3 protein. The sample records 50,000 to 70,000 distinct CDR3 sequences, 6.5% to 8.5% being singletons. Germline V gene lookup returns CDR1 LGHNA and CDR2 YNFKEQ. CDR3 size: 16 residues. V lost 5 bases to trimming and J lost 5 bases; unmatched junction nucleotides: 11. Concerning this clonotype itself: What it binds is not known.

This rearrangement joins TRBV4-2 to TRBJ2-1; 8 bases agree with TRBD2. This clonotype was sampled from an adult who was a healthcare worker with PCR-confirmed SARS-CoV-2 infection or an uninfected control (not recorded which). The sample taken for sequencing was whole blood. DNA for the CDR3: TGTGCCAGCAGCTCCCACCCAGCGGGAGAAGACAATGAGCAGTTCTTC. Its protein product is CASSSHPAGEDNEQFF.